This entry describes one T cell receptor (beta chain). Its antigen is undetermined. These data come from a study of T cell repertoires in cytomegalovirus infection. For the study at large: Matching HLA type and CMV infection were both indicated by public TCR beta signatures. Study conclusions and caveats: Totalled public TCR beta family frequency picked out people who carried CMV plus the relevant HLA. HLA-C-restricted CMV clonotypes gave the most frequent clonotype in two of eight donors.

This CDR3 spans 14 amino acids. CDR1 and CDR2 from the germline V gene are SGHAT and FQNNGV. Trimming removed 5 bases from V and 7 bases from J, with 17 bases in between. TCRdb independently ran MiXCR on the reads; one entry per CDR3 protein. The repertoire holds around 530,000 distinct CDR3 sequences, with about 30% as singletons. V gene TRBV11-2 combines with J gene TRBJ1-2; tentative D call: TRBD1 (6 bases). The specimen was PBMCs. The sequence was collected from a human donor in good health (CMV status not recorded). Some clones in this sample may be carry-over from other donors' samples. The chain's CDR3 is CASSAIQGRSGYTF. CDR3 in DNA: TGTGCCAGCAGCGCGATACAGGGTCGCTCTGGCTACACCTTC.